These 11 T cell receptor beta chains were sequenced from one sample in a study of T cells in Graves' hyperthyroidism and ophthalmopathy. Amplification targeted TCR beta CDR3 regions from RNA transcripts. The TCR CDR3 was amplified in a first-round RT-PCR using the HTBI primer set. TCRdb reanalysed the multiplex PCR reads using MiXCR and keeps one entry per CDR3 protein. The data contain 550,000 to 600,000 distinct CDR3 sequences, 14% of them singletons. The sample comprised blood. The receptor source for this set is a woman aged 18-29 years with Graves' ophthalmopathy.

The table lists this clonotype with many counts. V usage is TRBV28 and J usage is TRBJ2-7, with 8 bases aligning to TRBD2. CDR1 is MDHEN and CDR2 is SYDVKM in the germline V gene. With V trimmed by 5 bases and J by 7 bases, 13 bases remained unmatched. The CDR3 is made up of 15 amino acids. As DNA, the CDR3 is TGTGCCAGCAGTACTCCGGGACTAGAGAGAGCTGAGCAGTACTTC. It codes for CASSTPGLERAEQYF. Based on the CDR3 plus reference TRBV28 and TRBJ2-7, the full variable domain is DVKVTQSSRYLVKRTGEKVFLECVQDMDHENMFWYRQDPGLGLRLIYFSYDVKMKEKGDIPEGYSVSREKKERFSLILESASTNQTSMYLCASSTPGLERAEQYFGPGTRLTVT.

In its sample, this clonotype was seen many times. V usage is TRBV7-9 and J usage is TRBJ2-1; D gene unclear. V lost 0 bases, J lost 10 bases, and 13 bases lay in between. The CDR3 has 14 amino acids. Germline V lookup: CDR1 SEHNR, CDR2 FQNEAQ (reference sequence). Here the CDR3 reads CASSLALRPSEQFF. Written as DNA, the CDR3 is TGTGCCAGCAGCTTAGCGCTACGGCCGTCGGAGCAGTTCTTC.

This clonotype appeared many times. The chain is built from TRBV3-1 and TRBJ2-5; 9 nucleotides agree with TRBD2. The CDR3 spans 15 residues. Germline loops: CDR1 LGHDT, CDR2 YNNKEL (reference sequence). With V trimmed by 5 bases and J by 1 base, 5 bases remained unmatched. CDR3 sequence: CASSLASGIQETQYF. CDR3 nucleotide sequence: TGTGCCAGCAGCTTGGCTAGCGGGATCCAAGAGACCCAGTACTTC.

This clonotype was recorded many times. The V and J genes are TRBV6-6 and TRBJ2-1; 7 nucleotides align to TRBD2. Trimming cost V 2 bases and J 6 bases; bases outside gene matches: 7. This CDR3 has 15 amino acids. Germline V gene data show CDR1 as MNHNY and CDR2 as SVGAGI (reference sequence). The CDR3 nucleotides are TGTGCCAGCAGTTACGGCGCTAGCGGACTCAATGAGCAGTTCTTC. This translates into CASSYGASGLNEQFF.

V usage is TRBV7-2 and J usage is TRBJ2-1, with 11 bases lining up with TRBD1. The germline V gene encodes CDR1 SGHTA and CDR2 FQGNSA. The CDR3 length is 16 residues. V trimming: 2 bases; J trimming: 8 bases; junction bases outside the gene matches: 8. CDR3 protein: CASSLWGQGGTHEQFF. The CDR3 bases are TGTGCCAGCAGCTTATGGGGACAGGGGGGAACCCATGAGCAGTTCTTC. The full variable domain, in which reference TRBV7-2 and TRBJ2-1 provide the parts outside the CDR3, is GAGVSQSPSNKVTEKGKDVELRCDPISGHTALYWYRQSLGQGLEFLIYFQGNSAPDKSGLPSDRFSAERTGGSVSTLTIQRTQQEDSAVYLCASSLWGQGGTHEQFFGPGTRLTVL.

The gene calls are TRBV12-3 or TRBV12-4 and TRBJ2-7; D is perhaps TRBD2 (6 bases). The CDR3 is made up of 14 amino acids. Trimming shortened V by 8 bases and J by 3 bases, and 17 bases separated the two germline ends. The CDR3, as DNA: TGTGCCAGCGACCGCGCCGACGGGGGCTACGAGCAGTACTTC. Protein sequence: CASDRADGGYEQYF.

The chain carries TRBV14 and TRBJ1-5, with 7 bases fitting TRBD1. The CDR3 is 15 residues long. Germline CDR1 and CDR2: SGHDN and FVKESK. The V gene end was trimmed by 3 bases and the J gene end by 6 bases; junction bases not matched to a gene: 8. DNA for the CDR3: TGTGCCAGCAGCCAGGGACGACAGGGTGGTCAGCCCCAGCATTTT. This translates into CASSQGRQGGQPQHF.

This clonotype was seen many times. The chain is built from TRBV7-2 and TRBJ1-2, with 7 bases aligning to TRBD1. CDR3 size: 15 residues. The trim removed 7 bases at V and 0 bases at J, leaving 8 bases unmatched. CDR1 is SGHTA, CDR2 FQGNSA, per germline. The CDR3 sequence: CASTLRDRTNYGYTF. CDR3 bases: TGTGCCAGCACCCTAAGGGACAGAACTAACTATGGCTACACCTTC.

At least ten counts were recorded for this clonotype. V is TRBV14 and J is TRBJ2-3; unclear D gene. Trimming shortened V by 0 bases and J by 0 bases, and 7 bases separated the two germline ends. Germline CDR1 and CDR2: SGHDN and FVKESK. The CDR3 is made up of 15 amino acids. CDR3 amino acids: CASSQEEWSTDTQYF. The CDR3 coding sequence is TGTGCCAGCAGCCAAGAGGAGTGGAGCACAGATACGCAGTATTTT.

This clonotype was seen ten or more times. The chain is built from TRBV20-1 and TRBJ1-2; 8 nucleotides match TRBD1. Germline V CDR1 and CDR2: DFQATT, SNEGSKA (reference sequence). Trimming cost V 1 base and J 4 bases; bases outside gene matches: 2. The CDR3 has 13 residues. The CDR3: CSARAGGFYGYTF. The CDR3 region has the DNA TGCAGTGCTAGAGCAGGGGGCTTCTATGGCTACACCTTC.

This clonotype was observed many times. The chain couples TRBV3-1 to TRBJ2-7; either TRBD1 or TRBD2 may fit D (5 bases each). With 1 base removed from V and 9 bases from J, the gap between germline ends came to 16 bases. This CDR3 region has 14 residues. CDR1 and CDR2 (germline): LGHDT, YNNKEL (reference sequence). Written as DNA, the CDR3 is TGTGCCAGCAGCCAAGTCTCTTCGGTTGGGGGGCAGTACTTC. Amino acid sequence: CASSQVSSVGGQYF.